What follows are 4 T cell receptor beta chains derived from one specimen sequenced in a study of blood T cell repertoires in COVID-19 (TCRdb year 2020). The library was produced with the immunoSEQ multiplex PCR assay. TCRdb limited this immuneACCESS table to in-frame rearrangements with V and J called. A share of clones is missing; checked studies link under half to unresolved V genes, and the rest is unexplained. The sample has a few hundred thousand clones on record, 80% to 90% of them singletons. The ten largest make up around 4% of the sample. The specimen was PBMCs or T cells enriched from blood (not recorded which). All receptors derive from a middle-aged woman with acute COVID-19.

Only one count was recorded for this clone. V gene TRBV3-1 (or the pseudogene TRBV3-2) combines with J gene TRBJ2-7; 12 bases fit TRBD1. CDR3 length: 15 residues. J was trimmed by 5 bases and V by 0 bases; bases with no gene match: 2. Germline assignment: CDR1 LGHDT and CDR2 YNNKEL (reference sequence). CDR3 bases: TGTGCCAGCAGCCAAGAGAGGGACAGGGGGCACGAGCAGTACTTC. As protein: CASSQERDRGHEQYF.

This chain's CDR3 is CASSLGYGTSPQETQYF. The CDR3 nucleotides read TGTGCCAGCAGCTTAGGCTATGGGACTAGCCCCCAAGAGACCCAGTACTTC. The chain couples TRBV7-9 to TRBJ2-5; 9 bases line up with TRBD2. J gave up 1 base and V 1 base, and 7 bases lay outside the gene matches. The CDR3 is made up of 17 amino acids. Germline V gene sequence: CDR1 SEHNR, CDR2 FQNEAQ (reference sequence). The complete variable domain, with remaining parts taken from reference TRBV7-9 and TRBJ2-5, reads DTGVSQNPRHKITKRGQNVTFRCDPISEHNRLYWYRQTLGQGPEFLTYFQNEAQLEKSRLLSDRFSAERPKGSFSTLEIQRTEQGDSAMYLCASSLGYGTSPQETQYFGPGTRLLVL.

The CDR3 loop reads CASSSTSGNYNEQFF. Here the CDR3 DNA reads TGTGCCAGCAGCTCGACTAGCGGAAATTACAATGAGCAGTTCTTC. This chain uses TRBV7-2 with TRBJ2-1; 9 bases line up with TRBD2. CDR3 size: 15 residues. Germline V lookup: CDR1 SGHTA, CDR2 FQGNSA. Unmatched junction bases numbered 5, after V lost 4 bases and J lost 4 bases.

This clone occurred a few times. The chain uses TRBV6-1 and TRBJ1-2; 11 bases align to TRBD1. The CDR3 runs to 15 residues. The V gene end was trimmed by 3 bases and the J gene end by 8 bases; junction bases not matched to a gene: 8. CDR1 MNHNS and CDR2 SASEGT come from the germline V gene. CDR3 in DNA: TGTGCCAGCAGTGAGCCGGGACAGGGGGATCAAGGCTACACCTTC. It is translated as CASSEPGQGDQGYTF.